One sample yielded the 2 T cell receptor beta chains listed below, sequenced in a study of graft-versus-host responses after intestinal transplantation. Produced via immunoSEQ multiplex PCR; TCRdb's table is partial and in-frame only. The table shows some 85,000 clones, with approximately 90% occurring only once. No cognate antigen is known for these TCRs. The sequenced sample was unstimulated CD8+ T cells sorted from spleen or lymph node cells, obtained before transplant. The receptors come from a human donor who was the organ donor for an intestinal transplant.

The CDR3 spells CASSLRGTDTQYF. In nucleotides, the CDR3 is TGTGCCAGCAGCCTAAGGGGGACAGATACGCAGTATTTT. The J gene is TRBJ2-3, the V gene TRBV28, with a tentative D call TRBD1 (6 bases). This CDR3 comprises 13 residues. Germline V gene data show CDR1 as MDHEN and CDR2 as SYDVKM. Trimming took off 6 bases at V and 3 bases at J, with 10 bases between the two ends.

The chain has TRBV28 and TRBJ2-5; 11 nucleotides agree with TRBD1. The DNA end is more similar to TRBJ2-7, so the J call may be wrong. Germline V gene sequence: CDR1 MDHEN, CDR2 SYDVKM. This CDR3 contains 13 residues. Here the CDR3 reads CASCWDRGNEQYF. The CDR3 DNA follows: TGTGCCAGCTGCTGGGACAGGGGGAACGAGCAGTACTTC.